What follows is one T cell receptor (beta chain) and its context. Its specificity is unknown. A multiplex PCR was run with 60 Vbeta primers and 13 Jbeta primers. Authors' processing steps: Unique TCR beta chains totaled roughly 81 million in a later count, with roughly 11 million of them shared. Using immunoSEQ multiplex PCR, the repertoire was profiled, and TCRdb retains in-frame clones only, with some absent. V and J calls plus clone size are reproduced from that table; the DNA served to infer D and trimming. This table holds around 100,000 clones, approximately 87% found once. Trimming shortened V by 3 bases and J by 7 bases, and 9 bases separated the two germline ends. CDR1 is LNHDA, CDR2 SQIVND, per germline (reference sequence). CDR3 length equals 13 residues. The sample is drawn from a study of cytomegalovirus exposure and HLA in healthy donors. Overall study: A prior study identified 100 million to 130 million unique TCR beta sequences from about 180 million T cells.

Study observations and caveats: An analysis that was carried out later associated 16,951 TCR beta sequences with HLA alleles at 0.05 false discovery rate. It was only CMV serostatus that was available as immune exposure information.

Input material: PBMCs. This receptor was identified in a man between 40 and 49 years old in good health and CMV-seronegative. The chain employs TRBV19 and TRBJ2-2; no reliable D call. CDR3 bases: TGTGCCAGTAGTATCCCCTTTTTCGGGGAGCTGTTTTTT. Translated, it gives CASSIPFFGELFF.